The T cell receptor beta chain under discussion was sequenced for a study of T cells in Graves' hyperthyroidism and ophthalmopathy. Amplification yielded TCR beta CDR3 regions, with RNA transcripts as the source. TCR CDR3 regions were first amplified by RT-PCR with HTBI primers. TCRdb reprocessed the multiplex PCR reads via MiXCR and lists one record per CDR3 protein. The sample has hundreds of thousands of distinct CDR3 sequences, roughly a quarter seen once; the top ten hold about 11%. At least 3 on the Clinical Activity Score was recorded for ophthalmopathy patients, who also had NOSPECS grade at least 4 and duration under 3 months. Criteria for exclusion of patients were uncontrolled infection, other autoimmune disease, pregnancy or lactation. Each 10 ml fresh peripheral blood draw supplied the PBMCs. Germline values: CDR1 SQVTM, CDR2 ANQGSEA. The CDR3 extends over 13 amino acids. The trim removed 3 bases at V and 7 bases at J, leaving 8 bases unmatched.

The rearrangement uses TRBV29-1 and TRBJ2-5, with TRBD1 matching over 7 bases. This clonotype originated in a woman aged 25 to 39 with Graves' ophthalmopathy. Material: blood. The CDR3 protein is CSVEGDRGGTQYF. CDR3 sequence (DNA): TGCAGCGTTGAGGGGGACAGAGGGGGGACCCAGTACTTC.